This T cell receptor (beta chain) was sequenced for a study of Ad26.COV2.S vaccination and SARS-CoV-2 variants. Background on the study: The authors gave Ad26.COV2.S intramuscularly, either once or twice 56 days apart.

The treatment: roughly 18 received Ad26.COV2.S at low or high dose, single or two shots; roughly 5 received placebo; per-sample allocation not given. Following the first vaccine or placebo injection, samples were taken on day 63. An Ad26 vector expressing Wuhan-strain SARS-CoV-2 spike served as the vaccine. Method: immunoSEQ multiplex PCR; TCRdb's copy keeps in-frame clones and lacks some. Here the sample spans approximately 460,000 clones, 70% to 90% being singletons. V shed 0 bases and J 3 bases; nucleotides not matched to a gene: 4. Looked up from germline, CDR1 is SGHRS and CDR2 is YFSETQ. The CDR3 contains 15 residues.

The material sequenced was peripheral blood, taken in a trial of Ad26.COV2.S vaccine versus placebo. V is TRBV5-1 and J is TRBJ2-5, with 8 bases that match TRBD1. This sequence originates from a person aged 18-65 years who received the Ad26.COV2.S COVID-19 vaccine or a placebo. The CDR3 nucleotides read TGCGCCAGCAGCTTGGCGGCAGGGGGCGAAGAGACCCAGTACTTC. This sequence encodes CASSLAAGGEETQYF.